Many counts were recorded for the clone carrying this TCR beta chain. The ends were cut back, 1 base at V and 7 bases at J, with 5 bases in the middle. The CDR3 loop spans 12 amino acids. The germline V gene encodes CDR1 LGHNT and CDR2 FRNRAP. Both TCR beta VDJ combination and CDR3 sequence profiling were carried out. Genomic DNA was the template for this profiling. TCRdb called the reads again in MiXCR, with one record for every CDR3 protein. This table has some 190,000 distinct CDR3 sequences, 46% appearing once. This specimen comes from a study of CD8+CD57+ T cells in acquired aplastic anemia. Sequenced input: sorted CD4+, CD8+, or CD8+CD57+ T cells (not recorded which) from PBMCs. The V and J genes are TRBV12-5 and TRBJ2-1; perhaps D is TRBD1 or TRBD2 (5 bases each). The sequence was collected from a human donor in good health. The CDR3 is CASGLGGNEQFF. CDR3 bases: TGTGCTAGTGGTTTGGGGGGGAATGAGCAGTTCTTC.